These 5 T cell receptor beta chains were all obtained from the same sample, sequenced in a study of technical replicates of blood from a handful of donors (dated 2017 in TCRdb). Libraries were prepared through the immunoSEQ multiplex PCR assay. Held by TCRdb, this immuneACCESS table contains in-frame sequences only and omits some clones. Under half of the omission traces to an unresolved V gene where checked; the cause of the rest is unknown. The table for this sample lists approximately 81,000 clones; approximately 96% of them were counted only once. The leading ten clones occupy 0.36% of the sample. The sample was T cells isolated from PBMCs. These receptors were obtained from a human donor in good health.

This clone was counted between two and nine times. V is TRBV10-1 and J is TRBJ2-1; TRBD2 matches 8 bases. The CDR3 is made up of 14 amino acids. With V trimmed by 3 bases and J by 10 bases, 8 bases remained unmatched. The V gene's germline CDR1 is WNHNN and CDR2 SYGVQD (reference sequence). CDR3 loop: CASSESGGVGEQFF. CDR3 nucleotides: TGCGCCAGCAGTGAATCCGGGGGGGTCGGGGAGCAGTTCTTC.

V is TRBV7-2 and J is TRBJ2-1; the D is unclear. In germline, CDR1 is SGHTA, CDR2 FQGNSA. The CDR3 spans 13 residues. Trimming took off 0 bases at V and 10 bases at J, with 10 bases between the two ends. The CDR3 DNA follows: TGTGCCAGCAGCTTAGCGCCAGCACAGGAGCAGTTCTTC. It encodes CASSLAPAQEQFF.

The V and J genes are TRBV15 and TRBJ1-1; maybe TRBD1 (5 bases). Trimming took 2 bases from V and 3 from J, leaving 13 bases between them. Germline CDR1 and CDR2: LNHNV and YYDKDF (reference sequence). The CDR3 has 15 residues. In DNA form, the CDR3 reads TGTGCCACCAGCAGACCGAGAGACAGATACACTGAAGCTTTCTTT. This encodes CATSRPRDRYTEAFF.

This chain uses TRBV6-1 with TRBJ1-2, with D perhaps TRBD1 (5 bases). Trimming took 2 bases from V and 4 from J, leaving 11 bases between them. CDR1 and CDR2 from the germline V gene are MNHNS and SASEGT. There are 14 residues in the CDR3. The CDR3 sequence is CASSEQGGPYGYTF. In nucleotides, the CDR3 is TGTGCCAGCAGTGAACAGGGCGGACCCTATGGCTACACCTTC.

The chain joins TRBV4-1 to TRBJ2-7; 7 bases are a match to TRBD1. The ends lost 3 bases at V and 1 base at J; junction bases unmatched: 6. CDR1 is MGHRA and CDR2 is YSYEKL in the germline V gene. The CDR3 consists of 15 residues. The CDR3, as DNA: TGCGCCAGCAGCCAGTCGACAGGGTTATCCTACGAGCAGTACTTC. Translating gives CASSQSTGLSYEQYF.